A single sample gave rise to the 28 T cell receptor beta chains below, sequenced in a study of T cell responses to AZD1222 COVID-19 vaccine. Sequenced by immunoSEQ multiplex PCR; TCRdb stores in-frame clones only, minus some. This table holds about 120,000 clones, about nine tenths found once. The sequenced sample was peripheral blood, obtained on day 0 of AZD1222 vaccination. The origin of the receptors is an adult in good health.

This chain joins TRBV5-1 and TRBJ1-3; D call uncertain. There are 15 residues in the CDR3. Germline V gene data show CDR1 as SGHRS and CDR2 as YFSETQ. V lost 2 bases, J lost 4 bases, and 13 bases lay in between. DNA for the CDR3: TGCGCCAGCAGCTTTGGTTCCGCAATCGGAAACACCATATATTTT. Protein product: CASSFGSAIGNTIYF.

J is TRBJ1-5 and V is TRBV6-6; tentatively, D is TRBD1 (6 bases). The length of the CDR3 is 16 residues. Trimming shortened V by 6 bases and J by 0 bases, and 15 bases separated the two germline ends. Looked up from germline, CDR1 is MNHNY and CDR2 is SVGAGI (reference sequence). The DNA of the CDR3 is TGTGCCAGCAGCCGGTACAGGGAAGGTAGCAATCAGCCCCAGCATTTT. This codes for CASSRYREGSNQPQHF.

This sequence joins TRBV19 and TRBJ1-1, with D maybe TRBD1 (5 bases). The germline CDR1 and CDR2 sequences are LNHDA and SQIVND (reference sequence). This CDR3 has 12 amino acids. V was pared by 9 bases and J by 1 base, with 9 bases between. Here the CDR3 DNA reads TGTGCCAGCCTGCAGGGGAACACTGAAGCTTTCTTT. Translated: CASLQGNTEAFF.

With regard to this clone: Other DNA sequences in this sample translate to the same CDR3. The V call is TRBV6-1, the J call TRBJ1-5, with TRBD1 as a possible D gene (5 bases). The CDR3 runs 15 residues. Per germline, CDR1 MNHNS and CDR2 SASEGT. V was pared by 0 bases and J by 1 base, with 7 bases between. In DNA form, the CDR3 reads TGTGCCAGCAGTGAAGCCGGGGACAGCAATCAGCCCCAGCATTTT. It translates to CASSEAGDSNQPQHF.

DNA of the CDR3: TGTGCCAGCATCCCCGATACGGCATATGGCTACACCTTC. This encodes CASIPDTAYGYTF. The chain has TRBV6-6 and TRBJ1-2, with D uncertain. V was trimmed by 7 bases and J by 5 bases, leaving 14 bases between them. CDR3 size: 13 residues. Germline V lookup: CDR1 MNHNY, CDR2 SVGAGI (reference sequence).

The V and J genes are TRBV6-2 or TRBV6-3 and TRBJ1-6, with D uncertain. The germline CDR1 and CDR2 sequences are MNHEY and SVGEGT. Trimming cost V 7 bases and J 10 bases, with 20 bases left between them. The CDR3 consists of 15 residues. The CDR3 DNA follows: TGTGCCAGCACCCCAACGGTCGGACGAGGCTCACCCCTCCACTTT. Protein: CASTPTVGRGSPLHF.

V and J are TRBV15 and TRBJ1-5, with D possibly matching TRBD1 (5 bases). Germline V gene sequence: CDR1 LNHNV, CDR2 YYDKDF (reference sequence). The CDR3 extends over 18 amino acids. V lost 2 bases, J lost 4 bases, and 21 bases lay in between. The CDR3 is CATSRSGGGEPLNQPQHF. CDR3 in DNA: TGTGCCACCAGCAGATCTGGGGGAGGGGAGCCCCTAAATCAGCCCCAGCATTTT.

The chain carries TRBV11-3 and TRBJ2-2, with D uncertain. V lost 3 bases to trimming and J lost 6 bases, with 5 bases between them. The CDR3 totals 12 residues. Germline V gives CDR1 SGHNT, CDR2 YENEEA. The CDR3 protein is CASSLFPGELFF. In nucleotides, the CDR3 is TGTGCCAGCAGCTTGTTTCCCGGGGAGCTGTTTTTT.

The V gene is TRBV6-1, the J gene TRBJ1-3; D not certain. Between the trimmed V and J ends, which lost 2 bases and 4 bases, there was a span of 9 bases. CDR1 and CDR2 (germline): MNHNS, SASEGT. This CDR3 spans 14 amino acids. CDR3 nucleotide sequence: TGTGCCAGCAGTGAATACACAGAGGGAAACACCATATATTTT. This gives the protein CASSEYTEGNTIYF.

The rearrangement uses TRBV6-5 and TRBJ2-7, with 12 positions matching TRBD2. Germline V gives CDR1 MNHEY, CDR2 SVGAGI. The V and J ends lost 4 bases and 2 bases, in that order; junction bases with no gene match: 3. This CDR3 comprises 15 residues. Here the CDR3 reads CASSFTSGGPYEQYF. DNA for the CDR3: TGTGCCAGCAGTTTCACTAGCGGGGGGCCCTACGAGCAGTACTTC.

This rearrangement joins TRBV3-1 (or the pseudogene TRBV3-2) to TRBJ1-2, with 7 bases fitting TRBD1. The CDR3 has 14 amino acids. Germline values: CDR1 LGHDT, CDR2 YNNKEL (reference sequence). The ends lost 4 bases at V and 4 bases at J; junction bases unmatched: 6. The CDR3 loop reads CASSPAPGGYGYTF. As DNA, the CDR3 is TGTGCCAGCAGCCCAGCCCCAGGGGGCTATGGCTACACCTTC.

V is TRBV14 and J is TRBJ2-2, with TRBD1 identical over 8 bases. V dropped 7 bases and J dropped 6; count of bases not matched to a gene: 10. CDR1 is SGHDN and CDR2 is FVKESK in the germline V gene. This CDR3 contains 15 residues. The CDR3 region is CASTPWTGRAGELFF. In DNA, the CDR3 is TGTGCCAGCACCCCCTGGACAGGGCGGGCCGGGGAGCTGTTTTTT. Filled out from reference TRBV14 and TRBJ2-2, the complete variable domain reads EAGVTQFPSHSVIEKGQTVTLRCDPISGHDNLYWYRRVMGKEIKFLLHFVKESKQDESGMPNNRFLAERTGGTYSTLKVQPAELEDSGVYFCASTPWTGRAGELFFGEGSRLTVL.

This sequence joins TRBV11-2 and TRBJ2-7; D gene uncertain. This CDR3 region has 16 residues. The germline V and J ends were trimmed by 2 bases and 4 bases, with 18 bases remaining between them. Germline assignment: CDR1 SGHAT and CDR2 FQNNGV. The CDR3 sequence is CASSLWRAPRSYEQYF. The DNA of the CDR3 is TGTGCCAGCAGCTTATGGCGAGCCCCCCGGTCGTACGAGCAGTACTTC.

In its sample, this clone was seen a few times. The chain uses TRBV20-1 and TRBJ1-1; D is perhaps TRBD1 (6 bases). CDR3 length: 11 amino acids. Germline CDR1 reads DFQATT; CDR2 reads SNEGSKA (reference sequence). The CDR3 here is CRGTKGTEAFF. The CDR3 DNA sequence: TGCAGAGGGACAAAGGGTACTGAAGCTTTCTTT.

CDR3 amino acids: CASRLAGPSNEQFF. The CDR3 coding sequence is TGTGCCAGTAGATTAGCGGGCCCATCGAATGAGCAGTTCTTC. V usage is TRBV19 and J usage is TRBJ2-1; the match to TRBD2 covers 7 bases. CDR3 length equals 14 residues. The V gene end was trimmed by 6 bases and the J gene end by 7 bases; junction bases not matched to a gene: 9. Germline V lookup: CDR1 LNHDA, CDR2 SQIVND (reference sequence). Based on the CDR3 plus reference TRBV19 and TRBJ2-1, the full variable domain is DGGITQSPKYLFRKEGQNVTLSCEQNLNHDAMYWYRQDPGQGLRLIYYSQIVNDFQKGDIAEGYSVSREKKESFPLTVTSAQKNPTAFYLCASRLAGPSNEQFFGPGTRLTVL.

The rearrangement joins TRBV5-1 to TRBJ2-7; TRBD1 matches 8 bases. The CDR3 consists of 15 residues. V was clipped by 4 bases and J by 4 bases; unmatched bases: 10. Germline V gene data show CDR1 as SGHRS and CDR2 as YFSETQ. The CDR3 DNA sequence: TGCGCCAGCAGCATTCTCGGACAGGGTAATTACGAGCAGTACTTC. Residues: CASSILGQGNYEQYF.

The V call is TRBV10-1, the J call TRBJ2-7; 9 bases match TRBD1. After removal of 3 bases from V and 13 bases from J, the junction contained 7 bases not matched to a gene. The CDR3 contains 12 residues. CDR1 and CDR2 from the germline V gene are WNHNN and SYGVQD (reference sequence). CDR3: CASSEGTGRSYF. CDR3 nucleotide sequence: TGCGCCAGCAGTGAAGGGACAGGGAGGTCCTACTTC.

J is TRBJ2-7 and V is TRBV5-5, with D maybe TRBD1 (6 bases). Trimming pared 0 bases from V and 4 bases from J, leaving 14 bases between. The CDR3 contains 15 residues. Germline V gene lookup returns CDR1 SGHKS and CDR2 YYEKEE (reference sequence). Here the CDR3 reads CASSLDPDSNYEQYF. The CDR3 DNA is TGTGCCAGCAGCTTGGATCCGGACAGCAATTACGAGCAGTACTTC.

In nucleotides, the CDR3 is TGTGCCAGCAGTGCGCCGGGACAGGGGGACGAGCAGTACTTC. As protein: CASSAPGQGDEQYF. V usage is TRBV28 and J usage is TRBJ2-7, with 11 bases aligning to TRBD1. The V and J ends lost 5 bases and 5 bases, in that order; junction bases with no gene match: 5. The germline gives CDR1 MDHEN, CDR2 SYDVKM. This CDR3 has 14 amino acids.

J is TRBJ1-2 and V is TRBV10-3; TRBD1 agrees at 7 bases. V trimming: 6 bases; J trimming: 7 bases; junction bases outside the gene matches: 14. Looked up from germline, CDR1 is ENHRY and CDR2 is SYGVKD. This CDR3 has 15 amino acids. The CDR3 loop is CAISVTGDPTSGYTF. DNA of the CDR3: TGTGCCATCAGCGTAACAGGGGATCCAACCTCTGGCTACACCTTC.

V is TRBV5-5 and J is TRBJ2-1; weak D call: TRBD2 (7 bases). The CDR3 consists of 14 residues. Deletions cut 7 bases from V and 7 bases from J, with 18 bases between. CDR1 is SGHKS and CDR2 is YYEKEE in the germline V gene (reference sequence). Here the CDR3 DNA reads TGTGCCAGCCGTTCCGCGGGGGCCGATAATGAGCAGTTCTTC. Protein product: CASRSAGADNEQFF.

V gene TRBV21-1 combines with J gene TRBJ2-2; TRBD2 is the table's D call and was not checked against the DNA. TRBV21-1 corresponds to a pseudogene. CDR3 length equals 17 residues. CDR3 region: CASSKGGLSKNTGELFF. CDR3 nucleotide sequence: TGTGCCAGCAGCAAAGGGGGACTATCCAAAAACACCGGGGAGCTGTTTTTT.

This clone was counted only a few times. The chain has TRBV6-2 or TRBV6-3 and TRBJ2-5, with 14 bases fitting TRBD2. The germline V gene has CDR1 MNHEY and CDR2 SVGEGT. V trimming: 5 bases; J trimming: 2 bases; junction bases outside the gene matches: 4. The length of the CDR3 is 16 residues. The CDR3 DNA reads TGTGCCAGCAGTGAGGGACTAGCGGGAGAGCAAGAGACCCAGTACTTC. It translates to CASSEGLAGEQETQYF.

The CDR3 bases are TGTGCCAGCAGTTCCCCAACGACAGGGGGCCTTGGCTACACCTTC. It yields the protein CASSSPTTGGLGYTF. This sequence joins TRBV6-5 and TRBJ1-2; TRBD1 aligns across 10 bases. The germline CDR1 and CDR2 sequences are MNHEY and SVGAGI. CDR3 length: 15 residues. Unmatched junction bases numbered 9, after V lost 4 bases and J lost 7 bases.

J is TRBJ1-1 and V is TRBV6-5; 9 bases map to TRBD1. V gave up 0 bases and J gave up 3 bases; unmatched junction bases: 2. The CDR3 is 15 amino acids. Germline CDR1 and CDR2: MNHEY and SVGAGI. CDR3 protein: CASSYSGTGYTEAFF. CDR3 nucleotide sequence: TGTGCCAGCAGTTACTCGGGGACAGGGTACACTGAAGCTTTCTTT.

V gene TRBV5-8 combines with J gene TRBJ1-1, with no clear D. Trimming shortened V by 0 bases and J by 4 bases, and 10 bases separated the two germline ends. Germline V gene sequence: CDR1 SGHTS, CDR2 YDEGEE. The CDR3 length is 14 residues. DNA for the CDR3: TGTGCCAGCAGCTTGGAAGGGTTTGGCACTGAAGCTTTCTTT. Protein: CASSLEGFGTEAFF.

The chain joins TRBV19 to TRBJ2-2; D remains ambiguous. Trimming left V 10 bases short and J 0 bases short, with 12 bases between. The germline V gene encodes CDR1 LNHDA and CDR2 SQIVND (reference sequence). The CDR3 sequence is 14 residues long. CDR3: CAIQTEPNTGELFF. The CDR3 coding sequence is TGTGCCATCCAGACGGAGCCGAACACCGGGGAGCTGTTTTTT.

The rearrangement uses TRBV27 and TRBJ2-1, with TRBD2 matching 11 bases. Looked up from germline, CDR1 is MNHEY and CDR2 is SMNVEV (reference sequence). The length of the CDR3 is 14 residues. The V segment lost 7 bases and the J segment 6 bases; nucleotides outside the gene matches: 5. CDR3 sequence reads: CASKLAGGLNEQFF. The CDR3 nucleotides read TGTGCCAGCAAATTAGCGGGAGGGCTCAATGAGCAGTTCTTC.